The clone carrying this T cell receptor (beta chain) was counted between two and nine times. The investigators amplified TCR beta CDR3 regions from RNA transcripts. First-round RT-PCR targeting the TCR CDR3 was performed with the HTBI primer set. TCRdb processed the multiplex PCR reads anew with MiXCR; each CDR3 protein has one entry. The sample yields 500,000 to 600,000 distinct CDR3 sequences, approximately 15% seen once. Looked up from germline, CDR1 is SGDLS and CDR2 is YYNGEE. The CDR3 has 15 amino acids. With V trimmed by 1 base and J by 4 bases, 5 bases remained unmatched. Over 18 months, lack of ophthalmopathy progression marked Graves' hyperthyroidism as stable. The source of the PBMCs was approximately 10 ml of fresh peripheral blood. The sample belongs to a study of T cells in Graves' hyperthyroidism and ophthalmopathy.

The specimen was blood. The source is a woman between 18 and 29 years old with Graves' hyperthyroidism. The chain is built from TRBV9 and TRBJ2-1, with 7 bases identical to TRBD2. CDR3: CASSVRVGGYNEQFF. For the CDR3, the DNA is TGTGCCAGCAGCGTACGGGTCGGGGGGTACAATGAGCAGTTCTTC.